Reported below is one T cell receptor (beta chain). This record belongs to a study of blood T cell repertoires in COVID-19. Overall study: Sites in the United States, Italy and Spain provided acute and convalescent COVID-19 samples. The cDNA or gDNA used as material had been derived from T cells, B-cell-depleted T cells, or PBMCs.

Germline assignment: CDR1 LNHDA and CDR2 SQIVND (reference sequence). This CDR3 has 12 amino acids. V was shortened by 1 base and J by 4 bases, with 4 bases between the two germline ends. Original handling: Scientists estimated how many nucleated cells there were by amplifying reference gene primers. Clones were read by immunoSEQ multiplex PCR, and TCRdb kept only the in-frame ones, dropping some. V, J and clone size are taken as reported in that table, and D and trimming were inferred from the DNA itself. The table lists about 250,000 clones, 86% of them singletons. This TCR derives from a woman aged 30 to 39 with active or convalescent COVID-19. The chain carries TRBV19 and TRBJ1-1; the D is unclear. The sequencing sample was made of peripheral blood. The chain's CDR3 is CASSIVATEAFF. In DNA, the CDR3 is TGTGCCAGTAGTATAGTAGCCACTGAAGCTTTCTTT.